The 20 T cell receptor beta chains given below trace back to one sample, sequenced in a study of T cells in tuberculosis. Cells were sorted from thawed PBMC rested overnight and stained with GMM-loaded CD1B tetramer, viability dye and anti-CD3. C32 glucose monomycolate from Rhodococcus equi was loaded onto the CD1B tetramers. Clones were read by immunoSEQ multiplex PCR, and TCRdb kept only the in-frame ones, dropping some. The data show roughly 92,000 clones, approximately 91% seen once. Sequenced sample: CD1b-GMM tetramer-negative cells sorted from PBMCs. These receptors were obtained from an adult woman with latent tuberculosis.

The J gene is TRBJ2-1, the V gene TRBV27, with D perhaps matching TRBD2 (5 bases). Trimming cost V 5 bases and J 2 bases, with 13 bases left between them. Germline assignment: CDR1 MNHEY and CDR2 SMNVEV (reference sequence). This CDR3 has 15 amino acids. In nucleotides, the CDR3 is TGTGCCAGCAGTATTCCGCGGGTAACCTACAATGAGCAGTTCTTC. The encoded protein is CASSIPRVTYNEQFF.

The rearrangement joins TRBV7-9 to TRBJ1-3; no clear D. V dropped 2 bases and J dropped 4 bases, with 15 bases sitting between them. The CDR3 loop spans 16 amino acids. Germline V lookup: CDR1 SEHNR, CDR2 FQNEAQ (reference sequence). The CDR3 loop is CASSLRGTGSGNTIYF. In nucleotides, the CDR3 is TGTGCCAGCAGCTTACGTGGTACGGGGTCCGGAAACACCATATATTTT.

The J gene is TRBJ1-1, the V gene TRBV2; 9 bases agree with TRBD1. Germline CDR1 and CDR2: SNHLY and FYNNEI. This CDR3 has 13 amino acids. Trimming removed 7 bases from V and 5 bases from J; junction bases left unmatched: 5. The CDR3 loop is CASTGTGSTEAFF. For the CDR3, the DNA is TGTGCCAGCACCGGGACAGGGAGTACTGAAGCTTTCTTT.

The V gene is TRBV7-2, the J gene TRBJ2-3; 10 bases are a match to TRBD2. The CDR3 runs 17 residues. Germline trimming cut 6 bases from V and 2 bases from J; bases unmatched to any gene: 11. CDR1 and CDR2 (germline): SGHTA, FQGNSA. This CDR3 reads CASRSRASGGHTDTQYF. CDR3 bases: TGTGCCAGCAGAAGTAGGGCTAGCGGGGGCCACACAGATACGCAGTATTTT.

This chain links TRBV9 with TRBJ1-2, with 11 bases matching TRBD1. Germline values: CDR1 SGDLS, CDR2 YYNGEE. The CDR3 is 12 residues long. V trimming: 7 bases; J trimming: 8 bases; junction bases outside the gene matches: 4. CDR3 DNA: TGTGCCAGCGGACAGGGGGCGTCGGGCTACACCTTC. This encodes CASGQGASGYTF.

The CDR3 region is CASSSTGEGQPQHF. CDR3 DNA sequence: TGTGCCAGCAGCTCGACAGGGGAGGGGCAGCCCCAGCATTTT. This rearrangement joins TRBV7-8 to TRBJ1-5; TRBD1 aligns across 8 bases. This CDR3 spans 14 amino acids. Germline V gene data show CDR1 as SGHVS and CDR2 as FQNEAQ. J was trimmed by 7 bases and V by 4 bases; bases with no gene match: 6.

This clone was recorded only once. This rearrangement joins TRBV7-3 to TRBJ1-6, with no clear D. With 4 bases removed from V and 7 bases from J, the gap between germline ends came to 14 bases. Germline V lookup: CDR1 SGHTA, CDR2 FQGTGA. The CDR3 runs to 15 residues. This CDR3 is CASSSDGFWNSPLHF. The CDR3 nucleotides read TGTGCCAGCAGCTCCGACGGGTTCTGGAATTCACCCCTCCACTTT.

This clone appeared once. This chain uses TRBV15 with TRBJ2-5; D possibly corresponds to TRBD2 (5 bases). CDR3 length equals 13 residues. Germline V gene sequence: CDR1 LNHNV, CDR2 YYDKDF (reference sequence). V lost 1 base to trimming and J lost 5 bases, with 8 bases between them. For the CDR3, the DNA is TGTGCCACCAGCAGAGGCGGGTGGGAGACCCAGTACTTC. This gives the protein CATSRGGWETQYF.

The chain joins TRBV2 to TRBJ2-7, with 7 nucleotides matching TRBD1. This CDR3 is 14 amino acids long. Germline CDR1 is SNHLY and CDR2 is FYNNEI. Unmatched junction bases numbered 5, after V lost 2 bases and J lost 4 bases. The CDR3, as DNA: TGTGCCAGCAGTGAAAGCAGGGGGTGGTACGAGCAGTACTTC. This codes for CASSESRGWYEQYF.

The CDR3: CASTLTALGQGSQPQHF. The CDR3 DNA is TGTGCCAGCACCCTGACTGCCCTCGGACAGGGAAGTCAGCCCCAGCATTTT. The V gene is TRBV2, the J gene TRBJ1-5; 8 nucleotides align to TRBD1. The V segment lost 7 bases and the J segment 6 bases; nucleotides outside the gene matches: 17. Germline V gene sequence: CDR1 SNHLY, CDR2 FYNNEI. The CDR3 loop spans 17 amino acids. Variable domain in full (rest from reference TRBV2 and TRBJ1-5): EPEVTQTPSHQVTQMGQEVILRCVPISNHLYFYWYRQILGQKVEFLVSFYNNEISEKSEIFDDQFSVERPDGSNFTLKIRSTKLEDSAMYFCASTLTALGQGSQPQHFGDGTRLSIL.

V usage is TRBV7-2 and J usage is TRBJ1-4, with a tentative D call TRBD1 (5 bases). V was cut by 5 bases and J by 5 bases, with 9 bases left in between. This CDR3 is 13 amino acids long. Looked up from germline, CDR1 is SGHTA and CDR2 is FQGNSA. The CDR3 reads CASSMGQNEKLFF. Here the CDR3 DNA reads TGTGCCAGCAGCATGGGGCAGAATGAAAAACTGTTTTTT.

The DNA of the CDR3 is TGTGCCACCAGCAGAGATCAGGGGAACCACTACGAGCAGTACGTC. This codes for CATSRDQGNHYEQYV. This rearrangement joins TRBV15 to TRBJ2-7, with D perhaps matching TRBD1 (6 bases). The germline gives CDR1 LNHNV, CDR2 YYDKDF (reference sequence). V was shortened by 0 bases and J by 3 bases, with 12 bases between the two germline ends. This CDR3 spans 15 amino acids.

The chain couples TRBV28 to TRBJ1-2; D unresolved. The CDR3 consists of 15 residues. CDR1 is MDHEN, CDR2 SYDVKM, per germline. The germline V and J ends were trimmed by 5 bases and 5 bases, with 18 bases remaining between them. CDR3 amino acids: CASSPRTEGSYGYTF. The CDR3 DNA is TGTGCCAGCAGTCCCCGAACCGAGGGAAGTTATGGCTACACCTTC.

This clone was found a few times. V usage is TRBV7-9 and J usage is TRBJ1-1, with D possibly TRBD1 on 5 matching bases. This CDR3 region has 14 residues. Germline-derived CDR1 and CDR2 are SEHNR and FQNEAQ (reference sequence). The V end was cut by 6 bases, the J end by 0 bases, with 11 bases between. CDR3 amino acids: CASSYPGLNTEAFF. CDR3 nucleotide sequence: TGTGCCAGCAGTTACCCAGGGCTGAACACTGAAGCTTTCTTT.

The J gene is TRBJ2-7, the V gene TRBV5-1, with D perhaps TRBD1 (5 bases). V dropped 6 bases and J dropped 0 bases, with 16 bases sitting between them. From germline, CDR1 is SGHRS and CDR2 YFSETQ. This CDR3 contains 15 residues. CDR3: CASTVKDSNSYEQYV. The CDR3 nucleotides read TGCGCCAGCACGGTAAAAGACAGTAACTCCTACGAGCAGTACGTC.

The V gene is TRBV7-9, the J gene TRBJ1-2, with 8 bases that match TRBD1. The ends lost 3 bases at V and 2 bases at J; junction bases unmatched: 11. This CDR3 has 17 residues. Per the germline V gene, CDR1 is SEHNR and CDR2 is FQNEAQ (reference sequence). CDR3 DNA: TGTGCCAGCAGCTTCGGACAGGGAGAGTTTAGCAACTATGGCTACACCTTC. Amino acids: CASSFGQGEFSNYGYTF.

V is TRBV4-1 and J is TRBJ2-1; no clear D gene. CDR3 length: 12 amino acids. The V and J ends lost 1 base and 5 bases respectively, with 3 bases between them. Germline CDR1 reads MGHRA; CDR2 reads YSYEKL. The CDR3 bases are TGCGCCAGCAGCCAAGTTAACAATGAGCAGTTCTTC. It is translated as CASSQVNNEQFF.

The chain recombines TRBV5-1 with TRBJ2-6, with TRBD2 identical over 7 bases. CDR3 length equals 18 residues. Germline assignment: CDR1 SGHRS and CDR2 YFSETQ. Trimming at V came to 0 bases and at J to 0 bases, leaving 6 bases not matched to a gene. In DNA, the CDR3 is TGCGCCAGCAGCTTGGCTGGGAGGGCCAACTCTGGGGCCAACGTCCTGACTTTC. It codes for CASSLAGRANSGANVLTF.

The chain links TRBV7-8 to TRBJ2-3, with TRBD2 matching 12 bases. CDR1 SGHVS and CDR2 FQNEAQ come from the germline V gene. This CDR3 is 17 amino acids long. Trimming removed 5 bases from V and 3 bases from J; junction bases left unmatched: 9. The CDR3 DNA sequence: TGTGCCAGCAGCATGACGACTAGCGGGGGTGGGACAGATACGCAGTATTTT. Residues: CASSMTTSGGGTDTQYF.

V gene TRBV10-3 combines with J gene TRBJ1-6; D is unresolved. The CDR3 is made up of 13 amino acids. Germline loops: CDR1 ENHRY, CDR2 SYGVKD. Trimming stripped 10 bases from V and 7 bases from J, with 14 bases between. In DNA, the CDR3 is TGTGCCAGCCGAGAGGGAGGGAATTCACCCCTCCACTTT. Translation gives CASREGGNSPLHF.